The clone carrying this T cell receptor (beta chain) was observed once. What it binds is not known. The V segment lost 4 bases and the J segment 5 bases; nucleotides outside the gene matches: 10. The CDR3 spans 15 residues. Germline V gene lookup returns CDR1 SEHNR and CDR2 FQNEAQ (reference sequence). This sample was taken from a study of cytomegalovirus exposure and HLA in healthy donors. As for the study in general: Roughly 86 million unique TCRs from HLA-typed donors made up an early data release. Whole-study results and caveats: Several of the most significant clusters were apparently associated with common viral pathogens in a later analysis. In a later analysis, compared with equally common non-associated chains, HLA-associated beta chains were more expanded. Sequencing depth roughly uniform across donors was assumed in presence/absence analyses.

The PCR contained 60 Vbeta and 13 Jbeta primers. Sequencing used immunoSEQ multiplex PCR; TCRdb keeps in-frame clones, though not all of them. The table records about 140,000 clones, 60% to 80% of them present only once. The source material was PBMCs. The source is a middle-aged woman in good health and CMV-seronegative. The chain employs TRBV7-9 and TRBJ2-7; 8 nucleotides align to TRBD2. Here the CDR3 reads CASSSTSEKGNEQYF. The CDR3, as DNA: TGTGCCAGCAGCTCGACTAGCGAAAAGGGGAACGAGCAGTACTTC.